Listed below are T cell receptor beta chains from one sample, sequenced in a study of regulatory T cells in long-lasting Graves disease. TCRdb reanalysed the multiplex PCR reads using MiXCR and keeps one entry per CDR3 protein. The table lists more than 350,000 distinct CDR3 sequences, over 20% of them singletons. Sequences were derived from peripheral blood mononuclear cells (PBMCs), sampled when the disease was refractory, from a patient treated with antithyroid drugs. These TCRs come from a female donor with Graves disease. CDR3s leave out the opening cysteine and the closing phenylalanine or tryptophan. The order of the fields is J gene, D gene, clone size, V gene, CDR3 protein. The D gene is left open where the match is weak. Size is stated for part of the rows, as once, few or many counts, or as a class when the clone is expanded.

>TRBJ2-7|TRBD2|.|TRBV20-1
STSLLPDGLGVGLADSSYEQY
>TRBJ1-2|.|many|TRBV28
ASSLGASNYGYT
>TRBJ1-1|TRBD1|many|TRBV28
ASSHGQGNTEAF
>TRBJ1-3|.|few|TRBV6-1
ASTTTSSGNTIY
>TRBJ2-6|TRBD1|many|TRBV29-1
SVYSGGSGANVLT
>TRBJ1-1|.|.|TRBV19
ASSSRGANTEAF
>TRBJ1-3|TRBD1|many|TRBV27
ASPRDRHSGNTIY
>TRBJ2-2|.|.|TRBV5-6
ASSSGLTGKLF
>TRBJ2-7|TRBD1|many|TRBV20-1
SARVGGQGAYEQY
>TRBJ2-7|.|.|TRBV20-1
SVNRLAGGGARPPYEQY
>TRBJ2-7|.|many|TRBV24-1
ATSDFKAGDSYEQY
>TRBJ1-1|.|.|TRBV18
ASSPNLGHRNTEAF
>TRBJ1-3|.|many|TRBV15
ATSRDATTGGNTIY
>TRBJ2-1|TRBD2|.|TRBV27
ASSLVAGVGNEQF
>TRBJ2-5|.|.|TRBV25-1
ASSDVQETQY
>TRBJ2-3|TRBD1|.|TRBV2
ASSRDRGQHTDTQY
>TRBJ2-7|.|many|TRBV15
ATSRDLPSYEQY
>TRBJ1-1|TRBD1|once|TRBV6-4
ASKPTGGLGTEAF
>TRBJ2-7|TRBD2|.|TRBV20-1
SARVSPPSGIGDEQY
>TRBJ2-7|TRBD2|.|TRBV19
ASSMEREGYEQY
>TRBJ2-4|.|.|TRBV7-9
ASSLTGGAKNIQY
>TRBJ1-4|.|few|TRBV4-2
ASSQEVQATNEKLF
>TRBJ2-3|TRBD2|.|TRBV11-2
ASSHPTSGYTDTQY
>TRBJ2-7|TRBD1|few|TRBV19
ASSHGQGVHEQY
>TRBJ2-2|TRBD2|.|TRBV30
AWSGPRTSVWPGELF
>TRBJ2-5|TRBD2|many|TRBV3-1
ASSQIPAGEGETQY
>TRBJ2-7|TRBD2|.|TRBV18
ASSPTLTSDYEQY
>TRBJ1-6|.|few|TRBV20-1
SAQAPNSPLH
>TRBJ2-7|TRBD2|.|TRBV10-3
AIGSAGEDGEQY
>TRBJ2-7|TRBD1|.|TRBV6-1
ASSFTGTGIYEQY
>TRBJ2-4|.|.|TRBV6-1
ASKGGGNGAKNIQY
>TRBJ1-2|.|many|TRBV12-3/TRBV12-4
ASSIKNYGYT
>TRBJ1-4|.|.|TRBV14
ASSRSIRDNEKLF
>TRBJ2-7|.|many|TRBV25-1
ASSEIPGEQY
>TRBJ1-5|.|.|TRBV20-1
SARRTEGAPLH
>TRBJ1-5|TRBD1|few|TRBV19
ASSGTGRLNQPQH
>TRBJ2-1|TRBD1|few|TRBV5-6
ASSLYGQGGDNEQF
>TRBJ1-5|.|few|TRBV5-1
ASSLAKDSSNQPQH
>TRBJ2-3|TRBD2|.|TRBV27
ASSSLAGLSDTQY
>TRBJ1-2|.|many|TRBV6-5
ASSRSGNYGYT
>TRBJ2-5|.|many|TRBV11-2
ASSLGGFGETQY
>TRBJ1-1|.|many|TRBV12-3/TRBV12-4
ASSFYGDTEAF
>TRBJ1-6|.|few|TRBV11-2
ASSHIPWDSPLH
>TRBJ1-2|.|.|TRBV7-8
ASSLGVIEGYT
>TRBJ2-3|.|.|TRBV15
ATSRGAYTDTQY
>TRBJ2-7|.|few|TRBV11-2
ASSLDRSEQY
>TRBJ2-5|.|many|TRBV28
ASSRTGIYAETQY
>TRBJ1-6|.|many|TRBV20-1
SALGATGTISPLH
>TRBJ1-4|TRBD1|many|TRBV5-1
ASSNYRGGDEKLF
>TRBJ2-7|TRBD1|many|TRBV29-1
SVEWQGAIHEQY
>TRBJ2-1|.|.|TRBV28
ASSLLLISYNEQF
>TRBJ1-5|.|few|TRBV30
AWSVGSHQPQH